The sample holds one count of the clone carrying this T cell receptor (beta chain). What it recognizes is unknown. The sample originates from a study of shared clonotypes between healthy human individuals. Study observations and caveats: Naive subsets, compared against memory subsets, generally had larger estimated richness values. The study found about 5.1% of naive CD4 clonotypes shared across several donors. It was expected that sequencing depth would affect clonotype sharing among donors.

Germline CDR1 LGHNA, CDR2 YSLEER. The CDR3 runs to 18 residues. Germline trimming cut 0 bases from V and 6 bases from J; bases unmatched to any gene: 13. The table came from immunoSEQ multiplex PCR; TCRdb's copy has only in-frame clones and leaves some out. In the table there are about 2.4 million clones, 90% to 95% of which are singletons. V gene TRBV4-3 combines with J gene TRBJ2-3, with 9 bases aligning to TRBD2. Source material: naive CD4+ T cells sorted from blood. As for subset: CD45RA+ positively selected. This sequence was found in a young man in good health. The CDR3 region is CASSQDLIFRAGGDTQYF. The DNA for the CDR3 is TGCGCCAGCAGCCAAGATTTGATTTTCAGGGCGGGGGGGGATACGCAGTATTTT.